This T cell receptor (beta chain) was captured in a study of CD8 T cells in Susac syndrome. Blood CD8+ and CD4+ T cells underwent high-throughput TCR beta sequencing. RNA was extracted with the RNeasy kit, and a quantity of roughly 0.5 to 1 ug was reverse transcribed using random hexamers. Coverage of TCR beta CDR3 amplification by immunoSEQ multiplex PCR extended to 54 Vbeta and 13 Jbeta. Via MiXCR, TCRdb re-called the immunoSEQ multiplex PCR reads, giving one row per CDR3 protein. Among about 84,000 distinct CDR3 sequences listed, 85% to 95% were seen once. J lost 3 bases, V lost 6 bases, and 12 bases had no gene match. This CDR3 has 16 residues. CDR1 and CDR2 (germline): MNHEY, SMNVEV (reference sequence).

The sequenced sample consisted of CD8+ T cells from PBMCs. The rearrangement joins TRBV27 to TRBJ2-7; 9 nucleotides align to TRBD1. The TCR comes from a human donor in good health. CDR3 sequence reads: CASSLDQTGGLYEQYF. CDR3 DNA: TGTGCCAGCAGCTTAGATCAAACAGGGGGCCTCTACGAGCAGTACTTC.